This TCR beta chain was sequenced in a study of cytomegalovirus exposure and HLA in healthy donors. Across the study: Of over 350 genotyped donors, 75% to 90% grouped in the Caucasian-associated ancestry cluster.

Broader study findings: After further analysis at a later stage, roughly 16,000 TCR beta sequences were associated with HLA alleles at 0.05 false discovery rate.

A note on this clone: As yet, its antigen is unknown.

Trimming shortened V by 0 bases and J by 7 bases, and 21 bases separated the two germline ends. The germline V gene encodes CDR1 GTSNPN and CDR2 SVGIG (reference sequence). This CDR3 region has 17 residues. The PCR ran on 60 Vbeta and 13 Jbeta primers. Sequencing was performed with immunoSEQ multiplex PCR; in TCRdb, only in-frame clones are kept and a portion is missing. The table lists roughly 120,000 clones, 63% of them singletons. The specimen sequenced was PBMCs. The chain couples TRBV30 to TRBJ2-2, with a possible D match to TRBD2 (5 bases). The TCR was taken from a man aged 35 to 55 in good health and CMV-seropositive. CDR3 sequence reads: CAWSVPPVLVRSGELFF. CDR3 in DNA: TGTGCCTGGAGTGTACCGCCCGTACTAGTTCGCAGCGGGGAGCTGTTTTTT. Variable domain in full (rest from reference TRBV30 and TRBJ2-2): SQTIHQWPATLVQPVGSPLSLECTVEGTSNPNLYWYRQAAGRGLQLLFYSVGIGQISSEVPQNLSASRPQDRQFILSSKKLLLSDSGFYLCAWSVPPVLVRSGELFFGEGSRLTVL.